This T cell receptor (beta chain) was observed in a study of blood T cell repertoires in COVID-19. Study overall: Some COVID-19 samples were acute and others convalescent; all came from the United States, Italy and Spain. T cells, B-cell-depleted T cells, or PBMCs supplied cDNA or gDNA.

In the source study's methods: Nucleated cell number was recorded as an estimate derived from reference gene primer amplification. Sequenced by immunoSEQ multiplex PCR; TCRdb stores in-frame clones only, minus some. V and J calls and clone size are those listed in that table; D and trimming were worked out from the DNA. The table shows roughly 200,000 clones, with around 85% occurring only once. Germline V gene lookup returns CDR1 MNHEY and CDR2 SMNVEV (reference sequence). The CDR3 is 13 amino acids. V was cut by 0 bases and J by 3 bases, with 5 bases left in between. The sequenced sample was peripheral blood. The chain has TRBV27 and TRBJ1-2, with D hard to call. The clonotype originates from a woman aged 55 to 70 with acute or convalescent COVID-19. Here the CDR3 reads CASSLSGDYGYTF. The CDR3, as DNA: TGTGCCAGCAGTTTATCAGGAGACTATGGCTACACCTTC.